A selection of T cell receptor beta chains follows, all from one sample in a study of blood T cell repertoires in COVID-19. The repertoire was sequenced with immunoSEQ multiplex PCR; TCRdb's copy has only in-frame clones and lacks some. This repertoire shows about 170,000 clones, 80% to 90% found once; its top ten account for approximately 10%. Source material: peripheral blood. The source is a woman aged 55-70 years with COVID-19, enrolled during active disease. Each CDR3 is given with its conserved first and last residue. The order of the fields is D gene, clone size, V gene, J gene, CDR3 length, CDR3 protein, CDR3 DNA. The D gene is left open where the match is weak. Not every row has a clone size; where given, it reads once, few, many or a size class.

d_call: NA; clone_size: once; v_call: TRBV6-6; j_call: TRBJ1-4; cdr3_length: 14; cdr3_aa: CAIKTRLESEKLFF; cdr3_nt: TGTGCCATCAAAACCCGACTTGAGAGCGAAAAACTGTTTTTT
d_call: NA; clone_size: NA; v_call: TRBV7-9; j_call: TRBJ1-2; cdr3_length: 13; cdr3_aa: CASSFGLEGAGAF; cdr3_nt: TGTGCCAGCAGCTTCGGACTGGAGGGAGCGGGGGCCTTC
d_call: NA; clone_size: NA; v_call: TRBV7-2; j_call: TRBJ2-7; cdr3_length: 13; cdr3_aa: CASSLQFTYEQYF; cdr3_nt: TGTGCCAGCAGCTTACAGTTTACCTACGAGCAGTACTTC
d_call: TRBD1; clone_size: NA; v_call: TRBV7-9; j_call: TRBJ2-3; cdr3_length: 16; cdr3_aa: CASSIRTGGITDTQYF; cdr3_nt: TGTGCCAGCAGCATCCGGACAGGGGGAATCACAGATACGCAGTATTTT
d_call: TRBD1; clone_size: few; v_call: TRBV30; j_call: TRBJ2-2; cdr3_length: 14; cdr3_aa: CAWVRDRGAGELFF; cdr3_nt: TGTGCCTGGGTCCGGGACAGGGGGGCCGGGGAGCTGTTTTTT
d_call: NA; clone_size: NA; v_call: TRBV19; j_call: TRBJ1-1; cdr3_length: 17; cdr3_aa: CASSILSGSTTYTEAFF; cdr3_nt: TGTGCCAGTAGTATACTTTCCGGGTCCACAACATATACTGAAGCTTTCTTT
d_call: TRBD1; clone_size: NA; v_call: TRBV7-2; j_call: TRBJ2-5; cdr3_length: 13; cdr3_aa: CATGQGGQETQYF; cdr3_nt: TGTGCCACGGGACAGGGGGGACAAGAGACCCAGTACTTC
d_call: NA; clone_size: once; v_call: TRBV12-3/TRBV12-4; j_call: TRBJ1-2; cdr3_length: 13; cdr3_aa: CASSPAGDYGYTF; cdr3_nt: TGTGCCAGCAGTCCGGCAGGCGATTATGGCTACACCTTC
d_call: TRBD1; clone_size: NA; v_call: TRBV27; j_call: TRBJ1-1; cdr3_length: 14; cdr3_aa: CASVGDSWNTEAFF; cdr3_nt: TGTGCCAGCGTTGGGGACAGCTGGAACACTGAAGCTTTCTTT
d_call: NA; clone_size: once; v_call: TRBV15; j_call: TRBJ1-4; cdr3_length: 15; cdr3_aa: CATSRDRGGGEKLFF; cdr3_nt: TGTGCCACCAGCAGAGATCGGGGGGGTGGTGAAAAACTGTTTTTT
d_call: NA; clone_size: NA; v_call: TRBV7-2; j_call: TRBJ1-2; cdr3_length: 11; cdr3_aa: CASSLPPGYTF; cdr3_nt: TGTGCCAGCAGCTTACCTCCCGGCTACACCTTC
d_call: NA; clone_size: NA; v_call: TRBV19; j_call: TRBJ1-1; cdr3_length: 12; cdr3_aa: CASSMSGTEAFF; cdr3_nt: TGTGCCAGTAGTATGTCGGGGACTGAAGCTTTCTTT
d_call: NA; clone_size: NA; v_call: TRBV12-3/TRBV12-4; j_call: TRBJ2-7; cdr3_length: 13; cdr3_aa: CASSSFEPGEQYF; cdr3_nt: TGTGCCAGCAGTTCCTTTGAGCCCGGCGAGCAGTACTTC
d_call: NA; clone_size: NA; v_call: TRBV29-1; j_call: TRBJ1-3; cdr3_length: 12; cdr3_aa: CSVPTEGNTIYF; cdr3_nt: TGCAGCGTCCCGACAGAGGGAAACACCATATATTTT
d_call: NA; clone_size: NA; v_call: TRBV30; j_call: TRBJ2-7; cdr3_length: 12; cdr3_aa: CAWSVPGNEQYF; cdr3_nt: TGTGCCTGGAGTGTACCCGGGAACGAGCAGTACTTC
d_call: NA; clone_size: NA; v_call: TRBV28; j_call: TRBJ1-2; cdr3_length: 11; cdr3_aa: CASSLTRGYTF; cdr3_nt: TGTGCCAGCAGTTTAACCAGGGGCTACACCTTC
d_call: NA; clone_size: NA; v_call: TRBV30; j_call: TRBJ2-7; cdr3_length: 14; cdr3_aa: CAWSVGQGLGEQYF; cdr3_nt: TGTGCCTGGAGCGTTGGGCAGGGTCTCGGCGAGCAGTACTTC
d_call: TRBD1; clone_size: NA; v_call: TRBV19; j_call: TRBJ1-5; cdr3_length: 17; cdr3_aa: CASSMGAWTGSNQPQHF; cdr3_nt: TGTGCCAGTAGTATGGGAGCGTGGACAGGGAGCAATCAGCCCCAGCATTTT
d_call: TRBD1; clone_size: NA; v_call: TRBV6-5; j_call: TRBJ1-5; cdr3_length: 15; cdr3_aa: CASSYGTGGNQPQHF; cdr3_nt: TGTGCCAGCAGTTACGGGACAGGGGGCAATCAGCCCCAGCATTTT
d_call: TRBD1; clone_size: NA; v_call: TRBV19; j_call: TRBJ1-3; cdr3_length: 14; cdr3_aa: CASSIGGGGNTIYF; cdr3_nt: TGTGCCAGTAGTATTGGAGGGGGCGGAAACACCATATATTTT
d_call: NA; clone_size: NA; v_call: TRBV6-5; j_call: TRBJ1-1; cdr3_length: 14; cdr3_aa: CASSSHVQGSEAFF; cdr3_nt: TGTGCCAGCAGCTCTCACGTACAGGGATCTGAAGCTTTCTTT
d_call: NA; clone_size: once; v_call: TRBV19; j_call: TRBJ1-2; cdr3_length: 13; cdr3_aa: CASSIQVFYGYTF; cdr3_nt: TGTGCCAGTAGTATTCAGGTGTTCTATGGCTACACCTTC
d_call: NA; clone_size: NA; v_call: TRBV6-2/TRBV6-3; j_call: TRBJ1-1; cdr3_length: 13; cdr3_aa: CASSYAGNTEAFF; cdr3_nt: TGTGCCAGCAGTTACGCGGGGAACACTGAAGCTTTCTTT
d_call: TRBD2; clone_size: NA; v_call: TRBV29-1; j_call: TRBJ2-7; cdr3_length: 13; cdr3_aa: CSVELRGKYEQYF; cdr3_nt: TGCAGCGTTGAATTGCGGGGGAAATACGAGCAGTACTTC
d_call: TRBD2; clone_size: NA; v_call: TRBV3-1/TRBV3-2; j_call: TRBJ2-5; cdr3_length: 12; cdr3_aa: CASSREGETQYF; cdr3_nt: TGTGCCAGCAGCCGGGAGGGGGAGACCCAGTACTTC
d_call: NA; clone_size: once; v_call: TRBV15; j_call: TRBJ1-2; cdr3_length: 14; cdr3_aa: CATSRGSGDYGYTF; cdr3_nt: TGTGCCACCAGCAGAGGATCAGGGGATTATGGCTACACCTTC
d_call: TRBD2; clone_size: few; v_call: TRBV5-1; j_call: TRBJ2-1; cdr3_length: 15; cdr3_aa: CASDASSGSSSEQFF; cdr3_nt: TGCGCCAGCGACGCATCTAGCGGGAGCTCGAGTGAGCAGTTCTTC
d_call: TRBD1; clone_size: NA; v_call: TRBV7-2; j_call: TRBJ2-3; cdr3_length: 15; cdr3_aa: CASSSTGVLTDTQYF; cdr3_nt: TGTGCCAGCAGCTCGACAGGGGTACTGACAGATACGCAGTATTTT
d_call: TRBD1; clone_size: NA; v_call: TRBV12-3/TRBV12-4; j_call: TRBJ2-7; cdr3_length: 13; cdr3_aa: CASSLGTGLEQYF; cdr3_nt: TGTGCCAGCAGTTTAGGGACAGGGCTCGAGCAGTACTTC
d_call: NA; clone_size: NA; v_call: TRBV24-1; j_call: TRBJ2-3; cdr3_length: 16; cdr3_aa: CATSDPGGISTDTQYF; cdr3_nt: TGTGCCACCAGTGATCCCGGAGGGATTAGCACAGATACGCAGTATTTT
d_call: TRBD2; clone_size: NA; v_call: TRBV5-1; j_call: TRBJ2-5; cdr3_length: 15; cdr3_aa: CASSLDGREVETQYF; cdr3_nt: TGCGCCAGCAGCTTGGACGGGAGGGAGGTGGAGACCCAGTACTTC
d_call: NA; clone_size: few; v_call: TRBV5-1; j_call: TRBJ1-4; cdr3_length: 15; cdr3_aa: CASSRTGQGGEKLFF; cdr3_nt: TGCGCCAGCAGCAGAACCGGGCAGGGAGGAGAAAAACTGTTTTTT
d_call: TRBD1; clone_size: few; v_call: TRBV19; j_call: TRBJ1-5; cdr3_length: 14; cdr3_aa: CASRGQGASQPQHF; cdr3_nt: TGTGCCAGTAGAGGACAGGGGGCGAGTCAGCCCCAGCATTTT
d_call: TRBD2; clone_size: NA; v_call: TRBV3-1/TRBV3-2; j_call: TRBJ2-3; cdr3_length: 15; cdr3_aa: CASSLAGGRTDTQYF; cdr3_nt: TGTGCCAGCAGCCTAGCGGGAGGACGCACAGATACGCAGTATTTT
d_call: TRBD1; clone_size: once; v_call: TRBV30; j_call: TRBJ1-5; cdr3_length: 16; cdr3_aa: CAWSVGVGQGGQPQHF; cdr3_nt: TGTGCCTGGAGTGTAGGGGTAGGACAGGGTGGTCAGCCCCAGCATTTT
d_call: NA; clone_size: NA; v_call: TRBV6-5; j_call: TRBJ2-1; cdr3_length: 15; cdr3_aa: CASSYSIQGKGEQFF; cdr3_nt: TGTGCCAGCAGTTACTCGATACAGGGAAAAGGTGAGCAGTTCTTC
d_call: NA; clone_size: NA; v_call: TRBV5-6; j_call: TRBJ2-5; cdr3_length: 11; cdr3_aa: CASRLEETQYF; cdr3_nt: TGTGCCAGCAGACTAGAAGAGACCCAGTACTTC